This TCR beta chain was captured in a study of T cells in Graves' hyperthyroidism and ophthalmopathy. What was amplified from RNA transcripts were TCR beta CDR3 regions. HTBI primers drove first-round RT-PCR of the TCR CDR3. A single record per CDR3 protein comes from TCRdb applying MiXCR to the multiplex PCR reads. The repertoire holds about 840,000 distinct CDR3 sequences, with roughly 37% as singletons. Germline V lookup: CDR1 SGHTA, CDR2 FQGNSA. The CDR3 length is 14 residues. Trimming removed 5 bases from V and 3 bases from J, with 13 bases in between. This TCR was recovered from a man aged 18-30 years with Graves' hyperthyroidism. The sequenced sample consisted of blood. This sequence joins TRBV7-2 and TRBJ2-5; D may be TRBD1 or TRBD2 (5 bases each). The CDR3 here is CASSRLGAKETQYF. CDR3 DNA: TGTGCCAGCAGCCGGCTCGGGGCTAAAGAGACCCAGTACTTC.